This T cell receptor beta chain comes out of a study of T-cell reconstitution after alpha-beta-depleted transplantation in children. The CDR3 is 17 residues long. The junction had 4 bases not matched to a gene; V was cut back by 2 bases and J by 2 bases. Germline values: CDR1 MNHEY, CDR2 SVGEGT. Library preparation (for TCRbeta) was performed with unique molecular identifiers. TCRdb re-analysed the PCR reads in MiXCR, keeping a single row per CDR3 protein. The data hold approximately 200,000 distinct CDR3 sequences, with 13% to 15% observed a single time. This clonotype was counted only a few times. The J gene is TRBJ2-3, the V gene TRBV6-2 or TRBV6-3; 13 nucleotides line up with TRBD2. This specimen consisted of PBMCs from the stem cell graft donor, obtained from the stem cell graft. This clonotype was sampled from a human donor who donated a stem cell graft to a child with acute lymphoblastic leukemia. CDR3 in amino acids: CASSYPGLAGLTDTQYF. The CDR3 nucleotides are TGTGCCAGCAGTTACCCGGGACTAGCGGGACTCACAGATACGCAGTATTTT.